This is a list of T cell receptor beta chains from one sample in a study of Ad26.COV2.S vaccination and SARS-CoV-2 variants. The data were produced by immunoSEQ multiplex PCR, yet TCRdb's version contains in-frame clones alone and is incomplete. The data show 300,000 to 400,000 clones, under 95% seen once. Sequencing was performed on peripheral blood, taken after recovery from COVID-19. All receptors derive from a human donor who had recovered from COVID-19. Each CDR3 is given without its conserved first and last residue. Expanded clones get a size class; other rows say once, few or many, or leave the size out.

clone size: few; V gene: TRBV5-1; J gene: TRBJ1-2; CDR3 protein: ASSAGEHGYT
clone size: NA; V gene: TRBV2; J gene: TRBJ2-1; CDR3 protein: ASRKRTSGGDEQF
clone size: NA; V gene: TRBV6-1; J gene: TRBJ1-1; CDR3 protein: ASSEGGATVNTEAF
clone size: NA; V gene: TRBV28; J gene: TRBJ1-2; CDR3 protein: ASRLHRGTNYGYT
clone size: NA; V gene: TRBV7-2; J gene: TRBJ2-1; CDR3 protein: ASSLAQGQYNEQF
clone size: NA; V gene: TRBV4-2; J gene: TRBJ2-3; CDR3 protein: ASSQGLGTDTQY
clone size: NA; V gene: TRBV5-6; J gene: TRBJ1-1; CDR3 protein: ASSLAGAGGSGTEAF
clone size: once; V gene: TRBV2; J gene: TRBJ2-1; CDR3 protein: ASRAGTGGRGNEQF
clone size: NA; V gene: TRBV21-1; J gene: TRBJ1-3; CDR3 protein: ASSKDGAGGRITGNTIY
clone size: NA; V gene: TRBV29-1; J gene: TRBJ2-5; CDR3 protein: SVEEQGDAWETQY
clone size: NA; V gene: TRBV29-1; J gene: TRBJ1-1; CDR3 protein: SVKGGGLVTEAF
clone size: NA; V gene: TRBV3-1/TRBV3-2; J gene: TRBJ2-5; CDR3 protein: ASRTVTETQY
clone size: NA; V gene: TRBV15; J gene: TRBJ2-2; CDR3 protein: ATRKGQGATGELF
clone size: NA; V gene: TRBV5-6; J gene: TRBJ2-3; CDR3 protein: ASSFRAGRTDTQY
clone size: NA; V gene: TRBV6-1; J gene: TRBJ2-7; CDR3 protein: ASSEGSGQGAKQY
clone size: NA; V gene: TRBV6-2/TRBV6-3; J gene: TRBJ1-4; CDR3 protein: ASSLAPQGGAEKLF
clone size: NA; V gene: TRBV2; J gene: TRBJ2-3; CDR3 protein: ASNPLGGTDTQY
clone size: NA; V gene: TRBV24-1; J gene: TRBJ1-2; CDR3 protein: ATSEAGYGYT
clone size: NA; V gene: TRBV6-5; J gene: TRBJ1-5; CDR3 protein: ASRHRVEGQPQH
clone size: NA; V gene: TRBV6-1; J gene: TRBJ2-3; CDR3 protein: ASSESPGPSSTDTQY
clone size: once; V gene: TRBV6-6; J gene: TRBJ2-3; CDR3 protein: ASSYSIDTQY
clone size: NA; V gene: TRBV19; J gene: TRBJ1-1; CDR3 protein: ASSDRRNTEAF
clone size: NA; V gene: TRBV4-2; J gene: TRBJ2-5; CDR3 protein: ASSQERYQETQY
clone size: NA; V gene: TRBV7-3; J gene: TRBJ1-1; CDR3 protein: ASSLIIRTANTEAF
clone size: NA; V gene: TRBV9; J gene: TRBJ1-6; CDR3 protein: ASSPGGSSYNSPLH
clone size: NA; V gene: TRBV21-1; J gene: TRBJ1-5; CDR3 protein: ASSKGGPSNQPQH